The 23 T cell receptor beta chains reported below all come from one sample, sequenced in a study of blood T cell repertoires in COVID-19. Clones were sequenced by immunoSEQ multiplex PCR, and TCRdb holds only the in-frame ones, with some missing. This sample has about 270,000 clones, with 80% to 90% found just once. Input material: PBMCs or T cells enriched from blood (not recorded which). The receptors originated from a woman aged 18-29 years who had recovered from COVID-19.

The chain couples TRBV5-6 to TRBJ2-5; TRBD2 matches at 12 bases. This CDR3 comprises 18 residues. Germline loops: CDR1 SGHDT, CDR2 YYEEEE. V lost 0 bases, J lost 3 bases, and 9 bases stayed unmatched. CDR3 nucleotide sequence: TGTGCCAGCAGCTTGGCTCTACTAGCGGGGGGACGGAAAGAGACCCAGTACTTC. Its translation is CASSLALLAGGRKETQYF. Supplemented by reference TRBV5-6 and TRBJ2-5, the full variable domain reads DAGVTQSPTHLIKTRGQQVTLRCSPKSGHDTVSWYQQALGQGPQFIFQYYEEEERQRGNFPDRFSGHQFPNYSSELNVNALLLGDSALYLCASSLALLAGGRKETQYFGPGTRLLVL.

The chain couples TRBV27 to TRBJ2-1, with 7 bases identical to TRBD1. Germline-derived CDR1 and CDR2 are MNHEY and SMNVEV (reference sequence). This CDR3 contains 15 residues. Germline trimming cut 4 bases from V and 4 bases from J; bases unmatched to any gene: 7. DNA of the CDR3: TGTGCCAGCAGTTCCTCTGAGGGGGCATACAATGAGCAGTTCTTC. Translated: CASSSSEGAYNEQFF.

The chain links TRBV9 to TRBJ1-3, with a possible D match to TRBD1 (6 bases). The CDR3 consists of 16 residues. The ends were cut back, 5 bases at V and 2 bases at J, with 17 bases in the middle. In germline, CDR1 is SGDLS, CDR2 YYNGEE. The CDR3 coding sequence is TGTGCCAGCAGTCCTCCGGGGGGGGCGGCTGGAAACACCATATATTTT. This translates into CASSPPGGAAGNTIYF.

The CDR3 bases are TGTGCCAGCAGCGAGATTGGGGCCCAAGAGACCCAGTACTTC. Translation: CASSEIGAQETQYF. The genes are TRBV7-8 and TRBJ2-5; weak D call: TRBD1 (5 bases). V shed 5 bases and J shed 1 base, with 11 bases lying between them. The CDR3 loop spans 14 amino acids. Germline V gene sequence: CDR1 SGHVS, CDR2 FQNEAQ. The whole variable domain, remainder taken from reference TRBV7-8 and TRBJ2-5, is GAGVSQSPRYKVAKRGQDVALRCDPISGHVSLFWYQQALGQGPEFLTYFQNEAQLDKSGLPSDRFFAERPEGSVSTLKIQRTQQEDSAVYLCASSEIGAQETQYFGPGTRLLVL.

The chain is built from TRBV11-2 and TRBJ2-1; maybe TRBD2 (6 bases). V was shortened by 0 bases and J by 2 bases, with 17 bases between the two germline ends. From germline, CDR1 is SGHAT and CDR2 FQNNGV. CDR3 length equals 18 residues. CDR3 residues: CASSLDLTAGNPYNEQFF. The CDR3 DNA follows: TGTGCCAGCAGCTTAGACCTGACTGCGGGGAACCCCTACAATGAGCAGTTCTTC.

This clone was observed a few times. The V and J genes are TRBV11-3 and TRBJ1-1; D unresolved. The germline CDR1 and CDR2 sequences are SGHNT and YENEEA. V shed 0 bases and J shed 1 base, with 24 bases lying between them. The CDR3 extends over 20 amino acids. CDR3 protein: CASSLEFTGSGENPNTEAFF. CDR3 sequence (DNA): TGTGCCAGCAGCTTAGAATTTACTGGGTCAGGTGAAAATCCGAACACTGAAGCTTTCTTT.

This clone was recorded only once. The CDR3 nucleotides are TGTGCCAGCAGCGACGGACAGGGCGAGAGGGATGGCTACACCTTC. This gives the protein CASSDGQGERDGYTF. V usage is TRBV9 and J usage is TRBJ1-2; 8 nucleotides align to TRBD1. The CDR3 totals 15 residues. Germline CDR1 is SGDLS and CDR2 is YYNGEE. V was clipped by 3 bases and J by 6 bases; unmatched bases: 10.

CDR3 residues: CAIRADSYNEQFF. The CDR3 DNA sequence: TGTGCCATCAGAGCGGACTCTTACAATGAGCAGTTCTTC. The genes are TRBV10-3 and TRBJ2-1; D may be TRBD2 (5 bases). Trimming removed 6 bases from V and 4 bases from J, with 10 bases in between. The CDR3 length is 13 residues. Germline-derived CDR1 and CDR2 are ENHRY and SYGVKD.

The rearrangement links TRBV5-1 to TRBJ1-3; perhaps TRBD1 as D (5 bases). With 3 bases removed from V and 0 bases from J, the gap between germline ends came to 13 bases. The germline gives CDR1 SGHRS, CDR2 YFSETQ. This CDR3 has 16 amino acids. This chain's CDR3 is CASSSGEDSSGNTIYF. Here the CDR3 DNA reads TGCGCCAGCAGCTCGGGGGAGGATTCCTCTGGAAACACCATATATTTT.

The rearrangement joins TRBV20-1 to TRBJ2-7; 7 positions match TRBD2. Germline trimming cut 8 bases from V and 3 bases from J; bases unmatched to any gene: 4. The germline V gene has CDR1 DFQATT and CDR2 SNEGSKA (reference sequence). The CDR3 covers 11 residues. The CDR3 protein is CSLREDYEQYF. The CDR3 coding sequence is TGCAGTCTCCGGGAGGACTACGAGCAGTACTTC.

This chain links TRBV28 with TRBJ2-3; a weak D match, TRBD1 (5 bases). Germline V lookup: CDR1 MDHEN, CDR2 SYDVKM. The CDR3 runs 11 residues. CDR3 in amino acids: CAWGLTDTQYF. In DNA form, the CDR3 reads TGTGCGTGGGGCCTCACAGATACGCAGTATTTT.

The V and J genes are TRBV2 and TRBJ2-7; 10 bases agree with TRBD2. The CDR3 covers 16 residues. The germline gives CDR1 SNHLY, CDR2 FYNNEI. The V and J ends lost 9 bases and 5 bases, in that order; junction bases with no gene match: 16. Here the CDR3 DNA reads TGTGCCAGGGGCGGGTCTAGCGGGGGACTAGGCCACGAGCAGTACTTC. This gives the protein CARGGSSGGLGHEQYF.

V usage is TRBV4-1 and J usage is TRBJ1-3, with D maybe TRBD1 (6 bases). V lost 1 base and J 2 bases, leaving 18 bases between the germline ends. The CDR3 runs 18 residues. CDR1 MGHRA and CDR2 YSYEKL come from the germline V gene. CDR3 protein: CASSQAGALKEAGNTIYF. Here the CDR3 DNA reads TGCGCCAGCAGCCAAGCAGGGGCTCTTAAGGAAGCTGGAAACACCATATATTTT.

V and J are TRBV6-4 and TRBJ1-3; D not certain. Germline V CDR1 and CDR2: MRHNA, SNTAGT. The V and J ends lost 0 bases and 0 bases respectively, with 15 bases between them. CDR3 size: 18 residues. The CDR3 loop is CASSDSSGHLGSGNTIYF. For the CDR3, the DNA is TGTGCCAGCAGTGACTCGTCTGGGCACCTTGGCTCTGGAAACACCATATATTTT.

The gene calls are TRBV5-3 and TRBJ1-2; D is possibly TRBD1 (6 bases). TRBV5-3 falls under the ORF class, with uncertain function. This CDR3 region has 14 residues. V was pared by 6 bases and J by 1 base, with 13 bases between. The CDR3 bases are TGTGCCAGAACCCCGGACAGACTTAACTATGGCTACACCTTC. The encoded protein is CARTPDRLNYGYTF.

The chain employs TRBV6-6 and TRBJ2-7; D might be TRBD1 (5 bases). This CDR3 region has 14 residues. V shed 4 bases and J shed 5 bases, with 15 bases lying between them. Looked up from germline, CDR1 is MNHNY and CDR2 is SVGAGI (reference sequence). The CDR3 bases are TGTGCCAGCAGTTCCGGACACGAAGGTGACGAGCAGTACTTC. The encoded protein is CASSSGHEGDEQYF.

V is TRBV27 and J is TRBJ1-1; perhaps TRBD1 as D (5 bases). The length of the CDR3 is 13 residues. Trimming took 3 bases from V and 4 from J, leaving 9 bases between them. The germline V gene has CDR1 MNHEY and CDR2 SMNVEV (reference sequence). The DNA of the CDR3 is TGTGCCAGCAGTTTGGGCAGGGCCACTGAAGCTTTCTTT. Translation: CASSLGRATEAFF.

The CDR3 nucleotides are TGTGCCAGCAGCTTGGATCGGGGGGCCGGAGAGACCCAGTACTTC. It encodes CASSLDRGAGETQYF. This rearrangement joins TRBV5-5 to TRBJ2-5; the D gene is possibly TRBD2 (7 bases). The CDR3 loop spans 15 amino acids. Germline CDR1 and CDR2: SGHKS and YYEKEE (reference sequence). V was pared by 0 bases and J by 4 bases, with 13 bases between.

The V and J genes are TRBV4-1 and TRBJ2-2; a possible D gene is TRBD1 (5 bases). Germline assignment: CDR1 MGHRA and CDR2 YSYEKL. Trimming took 4 bases from V and 2 from J, leaving 11 bases between them. CDR3 length: 15 amino acids. As DNA, the CDR3 is TGCGCCAGCAGCCTATCCCAGGGCAACACCGGGGAGCTGTTTTTT. Translating it yields CASSLSQGNTGELFF.

The chain joins TRBV7-5 to TRBJ1-2. TRBV7-5 is listed as a pseudogene. The CDR3 loop spans 11 amino acids. The CDR3: CARGGGHGYTF. CDR3 DNA: TGTGCCAGGGGGGGAGGGCATGGCTACACCTTC.

The chain recombines TRBV28 with TRBJ1-1; no clear D. The CDR3 has 15 amino acids. Germline V gives CDR1 MDHEN, CDR2 SYDVKM. Trimming stripped 6 bases from V and 1 base from J, with 15 bases between. CDR3 coding DNA: TGTGCCAGCAGCCCCCGGGGAGGTTCGAACACTGAAGCTTTCTTT. It codes for CASSPRGGSNTEAFF.

The chain combines TRBV12-5 with TRBJ1-1; perhaps TRBD1 as D (6 bases). With 3 bases removed from V and 0 bases from J, the gap between germline ends came to 11 bases. CDR1 is LGHNT and CDR2 is FRNRAP in the germline V gene. The CDR3 extends over 15 amino acids. The DNA for the CDR3 is TGTGCTAGTGGTTTAGACGGGACACTGAACACTGAAGCTTTCTTT. It is translated as CASGLDGTLNTEAFF.

The V call is TRBV6-1, the J call TRBJ2-5, with 10 bases aligning to TRBD2. The germline CDR1 and CDR2 sequences are MNHNS and SASEGT. The CDR3 loop spans 16 amino acids. J was trimmed by 5 bases and V by 4 bases; bases with no gene match: 10. The CDR3 is CASSVPTSGLRETQYF. The CDR3 nucleotides read TGTGCCAGCAGTGTCCCGACTAGCGGGCTCCGGGAGACCCAGTACTTC.